This TCR beta chain is drawn from a study of T cells in Graves' hyperthyroidism and ophthalmopathy. The CDR3 length is 14 residues. V lost 3 bases, J lost 11 bases, and 19 bases lay in between. Per the germline V gene, CDR1 is KGHSH and CDR2 is LQKENI. Amplified TCR beta CDR3 regions derived from RNA transcripts. The study used the HTBI primer set for a first-round RT-PCR of the TCR CDR3. TCRdb processed the multiplex PCR reads anew with MiXCR; each CDR3 protein has one entry. Among roughly 740,000 distinct CDR3 sequences listed, 16% were seen once. This clonotype occurred many times. These patients, aged 18 to 65, had recently diagnosed hyperthyroidism lasting under 2 months.

The sequenced sample was blood. This TCR derives from a man aged 18-30 years with Graves' hyperthyroidism. The genes are TRBV18 and TRBJ1-1; tentatively, D is TRBD1 (5 bases). The CDR3 nucleotides are TGTGCCAGCTCACCCCGGAGGGACCTCTTATGGGCTTTCTTT. Protein sequence: CASSPRRDLLWAFF.